These T cell receptor beta chains were read from a single sample in a study of CD8 T cells in ankylosing spondylitis. Via MiXCR, TCRdb re-called the 5' RACE reads, giving one row per CDR3 protein. Here the sample spans about 180,000 distinct CDR3 sequences, roughly 10% being singletons. Source material: blood, either unsorted or a sorted T cell fraction (not recorded which). The receptors shown here come from a female donor with ankylosing spondylitis or in good health (not recorded which). Both conserved end residues are part of each CDR3. D genes are given only for firm matches. Rows may omit the clone size; those that give it use once, few, many or a size class.

j_call: TRBJ2-3
clone_size: .
d_call: .
v_call: TRBV20-1
cdr3_nt: TGCAGTGCTAAGGGGGGAGTGGTTACAGATACGCAGTATTTT
cdr3_aa: CSAKGGVVTDTQYF

j_call: TRBJ2-1
clone_size: .
d_call: .
v_call: TRBV9
cdr3_nt: TGTGCCAGCAGCGTAGTAGCAACGAGCTACAATGAGCAGTTCTTC
cdr3_aa: CASSVVATSYNEQFF

j_call: TRBJ2-4
clone_size: few
d_call: .
v_call: TRBV4-3
cdr3_nt: TGCGCCAGCAGCCAAGATCTTACCGGGACAGCCAAAAACATTCAGTACTTC
cdr3_aa: CASSQDLTGTAKNIQYF

j_call: TRBJ2-7
clone_size: few
d_call: TRBD2
v_call: TRBV20-1
cdr3_nt: TGCAGTGCTAGAGACGTTCTCGGCGGGAGGAACCCCTACGAGCAGTACTTC
cdr3_aa: CSARDVLGGRNPYEQYF

j_call: TRBJ2-1
clone_size: many
d_call: .
v_call: TRBV6-1
cdr3_nt: TGTGCCAGCAGTGCCCCACGGACCCTCTTGGATGAGCAGTTCTTC
cdr3_aa: CASSAPRTLLDEQFF

j_call: TRBJ1-1
clone_size: many
d_call: .
v_call: TRBV11-2
cdr3_nt: TGTGCCAGCAGCCCGGGGGCCTTGAGGACTGAAGCTTTCTTT
cdr3_aa: CASSPGALRTEAFF

j_call: TRBJ2-7
clone_size: few
d_call: TRBD2
v_call: TRBV27
cdr3_nt: TGTGCCAGCAGTCCGCGGCGAGCGGGAGATGGCGAGCAGTACTTC
cdr3_aa: CASSPRRAGDGEQYF

j_call: TRBJ2-1
clone_size: few
d_call: .
v_call: TRBV19
cdr3_nt: TGTGCCAGTAGTATAGATGGGGGGAATGAGCAGTTCTTC
cdr3_aa: CASSIDGGNEQFF

j_call: TRBJ1-5
clone_size: many
d_call: TRBD1
v_call: TRBV10-2
cdr3_nt: TGCGCCAGCCGACAGGGAGCTAATCAGCCCCAGCATTTT
cdr3_aa: CASRQGANQPQHF

j_call: TRBJ2-5
clone_size: .
d_call: .
v_call: TRBV5-1
cdr3_nt: TGCGCCAGCAGCTTAACCGGGACGTTGGAGACCCAGTACTTC
cdr3_aa: CASSLTGTLETQYF

j_call: TRBJ2-7
clone_size: few
d_call: TRBD2
v_call: TRBV6-5
cdr3_nt: TGTGCCAGCAGTTTTTCCGGGACTAGCGGCACCTACGAGCAGTACTTC
cdr3_aa: CASSFSGTSGTYEQYF

j_call: TRBJ2-2
clone_size: .
d_call: .
v_call: TRBV21-1
cdr3_nt: TGTGCCAGCAGCACAAGGGACAGGGGAGTGTGGTTCGCGAACACCGGGGAGCTGTTTTTT
cdr3_aa: CASSTRDRGVWFANTGELFF

j_call: TRBJ2-7
clone_size: .
d_call: TRBD1
v_call: TRBV20-1
cdr3_nt: TGCAGTGCTAGAGTTGACAGGGTTCCCTACGAGCAGTACTTC
cdr3_aa: CSARVDRVPYEQYF

j_call: TRBJ1-6
clone_size: .
d_call: TRBD1
v_call: TRBV12-3/TRBV12-4
cdr3_nt: TGTGCCAGCAGCCCACGACCGGGACAGCAAAATTCACCCCTCCACTTT
cdr3_aa: CASSPRPGQQNSPLHF

j_call: TRBJ2-3
clone_size: few
d_call: .
v_call: TRBV11-2
cdr3_nt: TGTGCCAGCAGCCCACCCTACACAGATACGCAGTATTTT
cdr3_aa: CASSPPYTDTQYF

j_call: TRBJ1-2
clone_size: few
d_call: .
v_call: TRBV7-9
cdr3_nt: TGTGCCAGCAGCCCCCGGGACGGCTATGGCTACACCTTC
cdr3_aa: CASSPRDGYGYTF

j_call: TRBJ1-1
clone_size: few
d_call: .
v_call: TRBV7-3
cdr3_nt: TGTGCCAGCAGCCCCGGGGCAGGGGCTGTAACTGAAGCTTTCTTT
cdr3_aa: CASSPGAGAVTEAFF

j_call: TRBJ2-7
clone_size: few
d_call: TRBD2
v_call: TRBV27
cdr3_nt: TGTGCCAGCAGTTCAGCCGGGACTAGCGTATACGAGCAGTACTTC
cdr3_aa: CASSSAGTSVYEQYF

j_call: TRBJ2-1
clone_size: few
d_call: TRBD2
v_call: TRBV4-1
cdr3_nt: TGCGCCAGCAGCCAAGTGGCCGGCGGGAGGGCCATCGATGAGCAGTTCTTC
cdr3_aa: CASSQVAGGRAIDEQFF

j_call: TRBJ2-7
clone_size: .
d_call: TRBD1
v_call: TRBV29-1
cdr3_nt: TGCAGCGCCCGGGACAGGGGTGGCTACGAGCAGTACTTC
cdr3_aa: CSARDRGGYEQYF

j_call: TRBJ2-1
clone_size: .
d_call: TRBD2
v_call: TRBV29-1
cdr3_nt: TGCAGCGTCTCTCGGACTAGTGGGGGGGATGAGCAGTTCTTC
cdr3_aa: CSVSRTSGGDEQFF

j_call: TRBJ2-7
clone_size: .
d_call: TRBD2
v_call: TRBV7-2
cdr3_nt: TGTGCCAGCAGCTCAAGGGGGACTAGCGCCTACGAGCAGTACTTC
cdr3_aa: CASSSRGTSAYEQYF

j_call: TRBJ2-7
clone_size: few
d_call: .
v_call: TRBV6-2/TRBV6-3
cdr3_nt: TGTGCCAGCAGTTTCCTAGCGTACGAGCAGTACTTC
cdr3_aa: CASSFLAYEQYF

j_call: TRBJ2-3
clone_size: few
d_call: .
v_call: TRBV11-1
cdr3_nt: TGTGCCAGCAGCTTACGGGGGGACAGGCGATCTACCACAGATACGCAGTATTTT
cdr3_aa: CASSLRGDRRSTTDTQYF

j_call: TRBJ2-5
clone_size: few
d_call: .
v_call: TRBV20-1
cdr3_nt: TGCAGTACACCGCAGAGCTATTCAGCCCAGTACTTC
cdr3_aa: CSTPQSYSAQYF

j_call: TRBJ2-1
clone_size: many
d_call: .
v_call: TRBV4-1
cdr3_nt: TGCGCCAGCAGCCCCGGGTCCGGTGAGCAGTTCTTC
cdr3_aa: CASSPGSGEQFF

j_call: TRBJ1-1
clone_size: .
d_call: TRBD1
v_call: TRBV6-5
cdr3_nt: TGTGCCAGCAGTTACAGAGGGGGCGGGACTGAAGCTTTCTTT
cdr3_aa: CASSYRGGGTEAFF